Below, one T cell receptor beta chain is given with its context. Other nucleotide sequences from this sample produce the same CDR3. This sample is part of a study of blood T cell repertoires in COVID-19. Looking at the study overall: Sources were T cells, B-cell-depleted T cells, or PBMCs; the material itself was cDNA or gDNA.

Sequencing used immunoSEQ multiplex PCR; TCRdb keeps in-frame clones, though not all of them. This table holds about 240,000 clones, roughly 80% found once. The origin of this receptor is a woman older than 75 with acute or convalescent COVID-19. Material: peripheral blood.

The CDR3 region is CASSPDRGGNQPQHF. The CDR3 DNA follows: TGTGCCAGCTCGCCTGACAGGGGAGGCAATCAGCCCCAGCATTTT. The rearrangement joins TRBV18 to TRBJ1-5, with 8 bases identical to TRBD1. In germline, CDR1 is KGHSH, CDR2 LQKENI. The J segment lost 2 bases and the V segment lost 6 bases, leaving 6 bases of the junction unmatched. The CDR3 runs to 15 residues.